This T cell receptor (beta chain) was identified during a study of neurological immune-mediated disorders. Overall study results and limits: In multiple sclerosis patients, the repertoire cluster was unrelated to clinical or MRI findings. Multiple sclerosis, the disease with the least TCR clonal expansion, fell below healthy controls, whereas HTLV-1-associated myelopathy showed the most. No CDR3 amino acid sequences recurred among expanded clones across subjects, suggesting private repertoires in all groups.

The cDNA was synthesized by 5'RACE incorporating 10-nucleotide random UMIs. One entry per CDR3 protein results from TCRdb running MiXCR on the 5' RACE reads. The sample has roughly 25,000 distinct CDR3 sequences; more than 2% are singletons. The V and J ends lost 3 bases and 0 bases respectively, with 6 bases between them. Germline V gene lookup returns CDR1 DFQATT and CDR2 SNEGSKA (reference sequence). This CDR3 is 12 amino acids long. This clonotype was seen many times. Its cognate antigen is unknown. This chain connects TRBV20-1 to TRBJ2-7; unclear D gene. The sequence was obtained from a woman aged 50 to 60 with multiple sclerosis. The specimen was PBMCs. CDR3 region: CSASPDSYEQYF. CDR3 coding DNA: TGCAGTGCTAGCCCGGACTCCTACGAGCAGTACTTC.